This TCR beta chain was found in a study of sequential checkpoint blockade in melanoma. The treatment: randomized to nivolumab then ipilimumab (arm A) or the reverse (arm B). Profiling relied on immunoSEQ multiplex PCR, and the TCRdb table lists in-frame clones only, not all of them. The sample consists of approximately 12,000 clones, 65% to 85% of them appearing once. The sequence was obtained from a human patient with melanoma. Some clones in this sample may be carry-over from other donors' samples. The sequences come from CD8+ T cells sorted from blood (inferred from file names), collected from a patient given nivolumab and ipilimumab in sequence.

The CDR3 here is CASSSNLRGNEQYF. In DNA form, the CDR3 reads TGTGCCAGCAGCTCGAACTTGCGGGGGAACGAGCAGTACTTC. The gene calls are TRBV27 and TRBJ2-5, with 7 bases that match TRBD2. The DNA end is more similar to TRBJ2-7, so the J call may be wrong. The CDR3 totals 14 residues. Germline CDR1 is MNHEY and CDR2 is SMNVEV (reference sequence).